This T cell receptor (beta chain) was sequenced for a study of early T cells in non-severe SARS-CoV-2 infection. The library protocol tagged individual cDNA molecules with unique molecular identifiers. TCRdb processed the 5' RACE reads anew with MiXCR; each CDR3 protein has one entry. Among some 89,000 distinct CDR3 sequences listed, 11% were seen once. The germline V gene encodes CDR1 SQVTM and CDR2 ANQGSEA. Deletions cut 4 bases from V and 3 bases from J, with 9 bases between. The CDR3 consists of 13 residues. Regarding this clonotype: Antigen: not known.

Overall study findings and caveats: Sequences matched to VDJdb favored anti-spike CD8 responses, while private and CD4 specificities were missed.

The source is an adult who was a healthcare worker with PCR-confirmed SARS-CoV-2 infection or an uninfected control (not recorded which). The sample was whole blood, taken at baseline. The chain combines TRBV29-1 with TRBJ2-2; D possibly corresponds to TRBD1 (6 bases). CDR3 protein: CSVVQGHTGELFF. The CDR3 nucleotides are TGCAGCGTTGTACAGGGACACACCGGGGAGCTGTTTTTT.